The present entry profiles one T cell receptor (beta chain) with its context. These data belong to a study of blood T cell repertoires in COVID-19. The V end lost 0 bases, the J end lost 5 bases, and 14 bases lay between the germline ends. In germline, CDR1 is SGDLS, CDR2 YYNGEE. The CDR3 length is 15 residues. Using immunoSEQ multiplex PCR, the repertoire was profiled, and TCRdb retains in-frame clones only, with some absent. The data contain 250,000 or so clones, 88% of them singletons. The TCR sequence derives from a woman aged 25 to 45 who had been exposed to COVID-19. The sequenced material came from PBMCs or T cells enriched from blood (not recorded which). The chain links TRBV9 to TRBJ1-1, with D possibly TRBD1 on 6 matching bases. In DNA, the CDR3 is TGTGCCAGCAGCGTAGTGGGTCAGGGGAATACTGAAGCTTTCTTT. Translated: CASSVVGQGNTEAFF. The entire variable domain, with the rest obtained from reference TRBV9 and TRBJ1-1, is as follows: DSGVTQTPKHLITATGQRVTLRCSPRSGDLSVYWYQQSLDQGLQFLIQYYNGEERAKGNILERFSAQQFPDLHSELNLSSLELGDSALYFCASSVVGQGNTEAFFGQGTRLTVV.